Listed below are T cell receptor beta chains from one sample, sequenced in a study of blood T cell repertoires in COVID-19. This table comes from immunoSEQ multiplex PCR, and its TCRdb copy is limited to in-frame clones, with some not included. The repertoire holds a few hundred thousand clones, with around 89% as singletons. Sequenced material: PBMCs or T cells enriched from blood (not recorded which). The receptor set was obtained from a man between 18 and 35 years old who had recovered from COVID-19. Both conserved end residues are part of each CDR3. The D gene is left open where the match is weak. Clone size is stated in some rows and not others, as once, few, many or a class when expanded.

CDR3 length: 15; D gene: .; V gene: TRBV11-3; clone size: .; J gene: TRBJ2-3; CDR3 DNA: TGTGCCAGCAGCCTTAGCGGAAGTAGCACAGATACGCAGTATTTT; CDR3 protein: CASSLSGSSTDTQYF
CDR3 length: 13; D gene: TRBD1; V gene: TRBV6-5; clone size: .; J gene: TRBJ1-2; CDR3 DNA: TGTGCCAGCAGGAACGACAGGGATCGGGGCTACACCTTC; CDR3 protein: CASRNDRDRGYTF
CDR3 length: 15; D gene: .; V gene: TRBV5-1; clone size: .; J gene: TRBJ1-2; CDR3 DNA: TGCGCCAGCTGGCCCGGGGTGTACAGCCTCTATGGCTACACCTTC; CDR3 protein: CASWPGVYSLYGYTF
CDR3 length: 14; D gene: .; V gene: TRBV2; clone size: few; J gene: TRBJ2-5; CDR3 DNA: TGTGCCAGTGGACTGGGGGGGCGGGCCGAGACCCAGTACTTC; CDR3 protein: CASGLGGRAETQYF
CDR3 length: 14; D gene: .; V gene: TRBV5-1; clone size: .; J gene: TRBJ2-7; CDR3 DNA: TGCGCCAGCAGAACCCGGACAGCCTCCTACGAGCAGTACTTC; CDR3 protein: CASRTRTASYEQYF
CDR3 length: 15; D gene: .; V gene: TRBV30; clone size: .; J gene: TRBJ1-5; CDR3 DNA: TGTGCCTGGAGTGTATATGACAGCCTCAATCAGCCCCAGCATTTT; CDR3 protein: CAWSVYDSLNQPQHF
CDR3 length: 14; D gene: .; V gene: TRBV7-2; clone size: .; J gene: TRBJ1-5; CDR3 DNA: TGTGCCAGCAGCTTAGGTCCACAGAATCAGCCCCAGCATTTT; CDR3 protein: CASSLGPQNQPQHF
CDR3 length: 15; D gene: .; V gene: TRBV7-9; clone size: .; J gene: TRBJ2-3; CDR3 DNA: TGTGCCAGCAGCTTATCTTCCGGAACGGGAGATACGCAGTATTTT; CDR3 protein: CASSLSSGTGDTQYF
CDR3 length: 15; D gene: .; V gene: TRBV7-2; clone size: .; J gene: TRBJ1-1; CDR3 DNA: TGTGCCAGCAGCCCTCCCGGGACATTGAACACTGAAGCTTTCTTT; CDR3 protein: CASSPPGTLNTEAFF
CDR3 length: 14; D gene: .; V gene: TRBV28; clone size: .; J gene: TRBJ1-1; CDR3 DNA: TGTGCCAGCAGTTTACAGGGGTATTACACTGAAGCTTTCTTT; CDR3 protein: CASSLQGYYTEAFF
CDR3 length: 11; D gene: .; V gene: TRBV29-1; clone size: .; J gene: TRBJ1-1; CDR3 DNA: TGCAGCGGTTCAGGGAACACTGAAGCTTTCTTT; CDR3 protein: CSGSGNTEAFF
CDR3 length: 16; D gene: .; V gene: TRBV5-4; clone size: .; J gene: TRBJ1-1; CDR3 DNA: TGTGCCAGCAGCTTGGAGTTGCGGGGGGTAAACACTGAAGCTTTCTTT; CDR3 protein: CASSLELRGVNTEAFF
CDR3 length: 16; D gene: .; V gene: TRBV6-2/TRBV6-3; clone size: .; J gene: TRBJ2-6; CDR3 DNA: TGTGCCAGCAGCCCCCTCAGGGTATCTGGGGCCAACGTCCTGACTTTC; CDR3 protein: CASSPLRVSGANVLTF
CDR3 length: 16; D gene: TRBD1; V gene: TRBV13; clone size: .; J gene: TRBJ1-4; CDR3 DNA: TGTGCCAGCAGCTTAAGACAGGGTCAAACTAATGAAAAACTGTTTTTT; CDR3 protein: CASSLRQGQTNEKLFF
CDR3 length: 17; D gene: TRBD1; V gene: TRBV4-2; clone size: .; J gene: TRBJ1-5; CDR3 DNA: TGTGCCAGCAGCCAAGGTGCGGGTGACAGGGGGCCTCAGCCCCAGCATTTT; CDR3 protein: CASSQGAGDRGPQPQHF
CDR3 length: 15; D gene: .; V gene: TRBV19; clone size: .; J gene: TRBJ1-1; CDR3 DNA: TGTGCCAGTAGTACCCCAGGGTGGGGGAACACTGAAGCTTTCTTT; CDR3 protein: CASSTPGWGNTEAFF
CDR3 length: 13; D gene: .; V gene: TRBV4-1; clone size: once; J gene: TRBJ2-7; CDR3 DNA: TGCGCCAGCAGCCCGTATCAGGGCTACGAGCAGTACTTC; CDR3 protein: CASSPYQGYEQYF
CDR3 length: 16; D gene: TRBD1; V gene: TRBV4-1; clone size: once; J gene: TRBJ1-5; CDR3 DNA: TGCGCCAGCAGCCAGGGACAGGGGGCTGGCAATCAGCCCCAGCATTTT; CDR3 protein: CASSQGQGAGNQPQHF
CDR3 length: 12; D gene: TRBD2; V gene: TRBV3-1/TRBV3-2; clone size: .; J gene: TRBJ2-3; CDR3 DNA: TGTGCCAGCAGCCCAACTAGCGGGGGTGTGTATTTT; CDR3 protein: CASSPTSGGVYF
CDR3 length: 15; D gene: TRBD2; V gene: TRBV5-1; clone size: .; J gene: TRBJ2-1; CDR3 DNA: TGCGCCAGCAGCCCACTAGCGGGGGTGATTAATGAGCAGTTCTTC; CDR3 protein: CASSPLAGVINEQFF
CDR3 length: 15; D gene: TRBD1; V gene: TRBV19; clone size: .; J gene: TRBJ2-5; CDR3 DNA: TGTGCCAGTAGTCCTCGGACAGGGTTGAAAGAGACCCAGTACTTC; CDR3 protein: CASSPRTGLKETQYF
CDR3 length: 17; D gene: .; V gene: TRBV9; clone size: .; J gene: TRBJ1-6; CDR3 DNA: TGTGCCAGCAGCGACGTGGACTCAAGCTCCTATAATTCACCCCTCCACTTT; CDR3 protein: CASSDVDSSSYNSPLHF
CDR3 length: 15; D gene: TRBD1; V gene: TRBV6-5; clone size: .; J gene: TRBJ1-2; CDR3 DNA: TGTGCCAGCAGAATAAGCAGACAGGGAACCCATGGCTACACCTTC; CDR3 protein: CASRISRQGTHGYTF
CDR3 length: 16; D gene: TRBD2; V gene: TRBV5-1; clone size: .; J gene: TRBJ2-3; CDR3 DNA: TGCGCCAGCAGCCCGACAGCGGGGGGCAGCACAGATACGCAGTATTTT; CDR3 protein: CASSPTAGGSTDTQYF
CDR3 length: 13; D gene: TRBD2; V gene: TRBV12-3/TRBV12-4; clone size: .; J gene: TRBJ2-1; CDR3 DNA: TGTGCCAGCAGCGGGAGGGGGAACAATGAGCAGTTCTTC; CDR3 protein: CASSGRGNNEQFF
CDR3 length: 14; D gene: .; V gene: TRBV6-5; clone size: .; J gene: TRBJ1-2; CDR3 DNA: TGTGCCAGCAGGACCGGGATAAGGGAGTATGGCTACACCTTC; CDR3 protein: CASRTGIREYGYTF
CDR3 length: 16; D gene: TRBD2; V gene: TRBV9; clone size: .; J gene: TRBJ2-7; CDR3 DNA: TGTGCCAGCAGCGTGTATCAGACTAGCGGGAGGGACGAGCAGTACTTC; CDR3 protein: CASSVYQTSGRDEQYF
CDR3 length: 17; D gene: TRBD1; V gene: TRBV5-8; clone size: .; J gene: TRBJ2-6; CDR3 DNA: TGTGCCAGCAGCCAGTCCCGGGACAGGGTTGGGGCCAACGTCCTGACTTTC; CDR3 protein: CASSQSRDRVGANVLTF
CDR3 length: 14; D gene: .; V gene: TRBV7-2; clone size: .; J gene: TRBJ1-1; CDR3 DNA: TGTGCCAGCAGCCCAGGCAGAACGACCACTGAAGCTTTCTTT; CDR3 protein: CASSPGRTTTEAFF
CDR3 length: 16; D gene: .; V gene: TRBV24-1; clone size: .; J gene: TRBJ1-5; CDR3 DNA: TGTGCCACCAGTGATACGCACAGGGCGGGGGGTCAGCCCCAGCATTTT; CDR3 protein: CATSDTHRAGGQPQHF
CDR3 length: 16; D gene: .; V gene: TRBV4-3; clone size: .; J gene: TRBJ1-5; CDR3 DNA: TGCGCCAGCAGCCAAGGGGCCCAGCAGGGCAATCAGCCCCAGCATTTT; CDR3 protein: CASSQGAQQGNQPQHF
CDR3 length: 15; D gene: TRBD1; V gene: TRBV9; clone size: .; J gene: TRBJ2-7; CDR3 DNA: TGTGCCAGCAGCGTAGGGGGGACAGGGGACTACGAGCAGTACTTC; CDR3 protein: CASSVGGTGDYEQYF
CDR3 length: 15; D gene: .; V gene: TRBV3-1/TRBV3-2; clone size: .; J gene: TRBJ2-7; CDR3 DNA: TGTGCCAGCAGCCAAGGATCAACTAGCTCCTACGAGCAGTACTTC; CDR3 protein: CASSQGSTSSYEQYF
CDR3 length: 17; D gene: TRBD2; V gene: TRBV5-4; clone size: .; J gene: TRBJ2-3; CDR3 DNA: TGTGCCAGCAGCTTTGGACTAGCGCATGAGAGCACAGATACGCAGTATTTT; CDR3 protein: CASSFGLAHESTDTQYF
CDR3 length: 14; D gene: .; V gene: TRBV18; clone size: .; J gene: TRBJ2-7; CDR3 DNA: TGTGCCAGCTCACCGCAGGCAAGCTCCTACGAGCAGTACTTC; CDR3 protein: CASSPQASSYEQYF
CDR3 length: 12; D gene: .; V gene: TRBV7-8; clone size: .; J gene: TRBJ2-7; CDR3 DNA: TGTGCCAGCAGCCCCGACTACTACGAGCAGTACTTC; CDR3 protein: CASSPDYYEQYF
CDR3 length: 13; D gene: TRBD1; V gene: TRBV6-6; clone size: .; J gene: TRBJ2-7; CDR3 DNA: TGTGCCAGCCAGGGGGACAGGGCCTACGAGCAGTACTTC; CDR3 protein: CASQGDRAYEQYF
CDR3 length: 18; D gene: TRBD2; V gene: TRBV12-5; clone size: once; J gene: TRBJ2-1; CDR3 DNA: TGTGCTAGTGGAGCCGGGACTAGCGGGAGGGCAAACATCAATGAGCAGTTCTTC; CDR3 protein: CASGAGTSGRANINEQFF
CDR3 length: 13; D gene: .; V gene: TRBV7-3; clone size: .; J gene: TRBJ1-1; CDR3 DNA: TGTGCCAGCAGCTTAACCGTGAACACTGAAGCTTTCTTT; CDR3 protein: CASSLTVNTEAFF
CDR3 length: 16; D gene: TRBD1; V gene: TRBV2; clone size: .; J gene: TRBJ1-2; CDR3 DNA: TGTGCCAGCAGTCGTACTACGCCGGGACAGGGAAACGGCTACACCTTC; CDR3 protein: CASSRTTPGQGNGYTF
CDR3 length: 15; D gene: .; V gene: TRBV30; clone size: .; J gene: TRBJ1-5; CDR3 DNA: TGTGCCTGGACCCCCCCAGGTGGGAGGAATCAGCCCCAGCATTTT; CDR3 protein: CAWTPPGGRNQPQHF
CDR3 length: 12; D gene: .; V gene: TRBV28; clone size: .; J gene: TRBJ1-5; CDR3 DNA: TGTGCCAGCAGTTTCAGCGGTCAGCCCCAGCATTTT; CDR3 protein: CASSFSGQPQHF
CDR3 length: 11; D gene: .; V gene: TRBV20-1; clone size: once; J gene: TRBJ2-5; CDR3 DNA: TGCAGCGCGCTCAGCGTGGAGACCCAGTACTTC; CDR3 protein: CSALSVETQYF
CDR3 length: 14; D gene: .; V gene: TRBV30; clone size: .; J gene: TRBJ2-7; CDR3 DNA: TGTGCCTGGGGTAAAAGAGGACAGACCTACGAGCAGTACTTC; CDR3 protein: CAWGKRGQTYEQYF
CDR3 length: 14; D gene: .; V gene: TRBV19; clone size: .; J gene: TRBJ2-1; CDR3 DNA: TGTGCCAGTAGTATCCAGGGGTACTACAATGAGCAGTTCTTC; CDR3 protein: CASSIQGYYNEQFF